A selection of T cell receptor beta chains follows, all from one sample in a study of cytomegalovirus exposure and HLA in healthy donors. Data came from immunoSEQ multiplex PCR; TCRdb stores just in-frame clones and leaves some out. Of around 85,000 clones in the sample, about 69% were seen once. Sequencing was done on a sample of PBMCs. The receptors stem from a man in his sixties in good health and CMV-seronegative. The CDR3 runs from the conserved cysteine through the conserved F or W. Each record gives: clone size, D gene, J gene, V gene, CDR3 DNA, CDR3 protein. D genes are given only for firm matches. Clone size is shown for a subset of rows, as once, few, many or a class of expanded clone.

abundance: few
d_gene: TRBD1
j_gene: TRBJ1-1
v_gene: TRBV5-4
CDR3nt: TGTGCCAGCAGCCCGGGACAGGGAGACACTGAAGCTTTCTTT
CDR3aa: CASSPGQGDTEAFF

abundance: .
d_gene: TRBD1
j_gene: TRBJ1-6
v_gene: TRBV9
CDR3nt: TGTGCCAGCAGCGAGGTGACAGGGCGAGATTCACCCCTCCACTTT
CDR3aa: CASSEVTGRDSPLHF

abundance: .
d_gene: TRBD1
j_gene: TRBJ2-7
v_gene: TRBV5-1
CDR3nt: TGCGCCAGCAGCTTGACTTTTGGGGTTGCGACAGGGGACGAGCAGTACTTC
CDR3aa: CASSLTFGVATGDEQYF

abundance: once
d_gene: .
j_gene: TRBJ2-7
v_gene: TRBV6-6
CDR3nt: TGTGCCAGCAATGACAGGTCCTACGAGCAGTACTTC
CDR3aa: CASNDRSYEQYF

abundance: .
d_gene: .
j_gene: TRBJ2-4
v_gene: TRBV6-5
CDR3nt: TGTGCCAGCAGCGACAGACGAGAAGGCAAAAACATTCAGTACTTC
CDR3aa: CASSDRREGKNIQYF

abundance: .
d_gene: TRBD1
j_gene: TRBJ2-5
v_gene: TRBV6-5
CDR3nt: TGTGCCAGCAGTTACGGGACAGGGGGCCGGGGTACCCAGTACTTC
CDR3aa: CASSYGTGGRGTQYF

abundance: .
d_gene: .
j_gene: TRBJ1-2
v_gene: TRBV28
CDR3nt: TGTGCCAGCAGACCCACGGGTCAGGGCTACACCTTC
CDR3aa: CASRPTGQGYTF

abundance: .
d_gene: .
j_gene: TRBJ1-4
v_gene: TRBV19
CDR3nt: TGTGCCAGTAGTACCCGTGAGATCGGGGAAAAACTGTTTTTT
CDR3aa: CASSTREIGEKLFF

abundance: .
d_gene: TRBD2
j_gene: TRBJ2-7
v_gene: TRBV10-3
CDR3nt: TGTGCCATAAGCGGGGTCTCCTACGAGCAGTACTTC
CDR3aa: CAISGVSYEQYF

abundance: .
d_gene: TRBD1
j_gene: TRBJ1-2
v_gene: TRBV11-2
CDR3nt: TGTGCCAGCAGCTCATTACAGGGGGCGAACTATGGCTACACCTTC
CDR3aa: CASSSLQGANYGYTF

abundance: .
d_gene: TRBD2
j_gene: TRBJ2-3
v_gene: TRBV5-4
CDR3nt: TGTGCCAGCAGCCCCCTTTATCAAAGAGGTAGCGGGGCCACAAATACGCAGTATTTT
CDR3aa: CASSPLYQRGSGATNTQYF

abundance: once
d_gene: TRBD2
j_gene: TRBJ2-1
v_gene: TRBV9
CDR3nt: TGTGCCAGCAGCGCTGCGAGCGGGGGGAACTACAATGAGCAGTTCTTC
CDR3aa: CASSAASGGNYNEQFF

abundance: .
d_gene: TRBD1
j_gene: TRBJ1-5
v_gene: TRBV19
CDR3nt: TGTGCCAGTAGTCACAGGGGTCGGGATCAGCCCCAGCATTTT
CDR3aa: CASSHRGRDQPQHF

abundance: few
d_gene: .
j_gene: TRBJ2-7
v_gene: TRBV7-9
CDR3nt: TGTGCCAGCAGCTCGACTTTAATGTACGAGCAGTACTTC
CDR3aa: CASSSTLMYEQYF

abundance: .
d_gene: .
j_gene: TRBJ2-5
v_gene: TRBV13
CDR3nt: TGTGCCTCGACAGGACTTCTGGAGACCCAGTACTTC
CDR3aa: CASTGLLETQYF

abundance: .
d_gene: TRBD1
j_gene: TRBJ1-1
v_gene: TRBV19
CDR3nt: TGTGCCAGTAGCACCCGGACAGGGGGCGCCTACACTGAAGCTTTCTTT
CDR3aa: CASSTRTGGAYTEAFF

abundance: .
d_gene: .
j_gene: TRBJ2-1
v_gene: TRBV7-9
CDR3nt: TGTTCCAGCAGCTCACCCTCCAATAGCCACAATGAGCAGTTCTTC
CDR3aa: CSSSSPSNSHNEQFF

abundance: .
d_gene: TRBD2
j_gene: TRBJ2-1
v_gene: TRBV7-9
CDR3nt: TGTGCCAGCAGCTTAGAAGCGGGGGTCCGCAATGAGCAGTTCTTC
CDR3aa: CASSLEAGVRNEQFF

abundance: .
d_gene: TRBD1
j_gene: TRBJ2-1
v_gene: TRBV19
CDR3nt: TGTGCCAGTAGTATATCAGGGGGAATCAAAAATGAGCAGTTCTTC
CDR3aa: CASSISGGIKNEQFF

abundance: .
d_gene: .
j_gene: TRBJ1-3
v_gene: TRBV19
CDR3nt: TGTGCCACGTCCCCGCCGACTGCGGCTGGAAACACCATATATTTT
CDR3aa: CATSPPTAAGNTIYF

abundance: .
d_gene: TRBD2
j_gene: TRBJ2-1
v_gene: TRBV11-1
CDR3nt: TGTGCCAGCAGCTTACCCGCCGGAGCGGGGCCGCGCAATGAGCAGTTCTTC
CDR3aa: CASSLPAGAGPRNEQFF

abundance: .
d_gene: .
j_gene: TRBJ2-6
v_gene: TRBV7-3
CDR3nt: TGTGCCAGCAGCCCCGCTGGGGCCAACGTCCTGACTTTC
CDR3aa: CASSPAGANVLTF

abundance: .
d_gene: TRBD1
j_gene: TRBJ1-3
v_gene: TRBV2
CDR3nt: TGTGCCAGCGGAGGGACAGGGGTTCCTCTTGGTGGAAACACCATATATTTT
CDR3aa: CASGGTGVPLGGNTIYF

abundance: .
d_gene: .
j_gene: TRBJ2-7
v_gene: TRBV4-1
CDR3nt: TGCGCCAGCAGCCAACGGGTCTCCTACGAGCAGTACTTC
CDR3aa: CASSQRVSYEQYF

abundance: .
d_gene: .
j_gene: TRBJ2-7
v_gene: TRBV27
CDR3nt: TGTGCCAGCAGTTTGCACGGGAGGGGGCTCTACGAGCAGTACTTC
CDR3aa: CASSLHGRGLYEQYF

abundance: .
d_gene: TRBD1
j_gene: TRBJ1-2
v_gene: TRBV11-2
CDR3nt: TGTGCCAGCAGCTTAGGAAGGGGACAGGGGCGGAACTATGGCTACACCTTC
CDR3aa: CASSLGRGQGRNYGYTF

abundance: .
d_gene: .
j_gene: TRBJ2-5
v_gene: TRBV14
CDR3nt: TGTGCCAGCAGCGCCCCAGCGTACGGGGAGACCCAGTACTTC
CDR3aa: CASSAPAYGETQYF

abundance: .
d_gene: TRBD1
j_gene: TRBJ1-1
v_gene: TRBV2
CDR3nt: TGTGCCAGCAGACAGACAGGGGCGGACACTGAAGCTTTCTTT
CDR3aa: CASRQTGADTEAFF

abundance: .
d_gene: .
j_gene: TRBJ2-3
v_gene: TRBV5-1
CDR3nt: TGCGCCAGCAGCTTGGGGCAGGGGCTGGTAGATACGCAGTATTTT
CDR3aa: CASSLGQGLVDTQYF

abundance: .
d_gene: .
j_gene: TRBJ2-1
v_gene: TRBV12-5
CDR3nt: TGTGCTAGTGGCCCAATAAGGGGGGAGGGGAAAGGAAGCTCCTACAATGAGCAGTTCTTC
CDR3aa: CASGPIRGEGKGSSYNEQFF

abundance: .
d_gene: TRBD2
j_gene: TRBJ2-1
v_gene: TRBV2
CDR3nt: TGTGCCAGCAGTTTACTAGCGGGTTCCTACAATGAGCAGTTCTTC
CDR3aa: CASSLLAGSYNEQFF

abundance: .
d_gene: .
j_gene: TRBJ1-1
v_gene: TRBV12-5
CDR3nt: TGTGCTAGTGGCTACCCCAGGGATAACACTGAAGCTTTCTTT
CDR3aa: CASGYPRDNTEAFF

abundance: .
d_gene: TRBD2
j_gene: TRBJ2-5
v_gene: TRBV4-2
CDR3nt: TGTGCCAGCAGCCAAGATAACGGGAGGGCAGAGACCCAGTACTTC
CDR3aa: CASSQDNGRAETQYF

abundance: .
d_gene: TRBD2
j_gene: TRBJ2-3
v_gene: TRBV5-1
CDR3nt: TGCGCCAGCAGCAAACTAGCGGGGGGAACAGATACGCAGTATTTT
CDR3aa: CASSKLAGGTDTQYF

abundance: .
d_gene: .
j_gene: TRBJ1-1
v_gene: TRBV29-1
CDR3nt: TGCAGCGTTTGCGTACAGGGATGTGCTGAAGCTTTCTTT
CDR3aa: CSVCVQGCAEAFF

abundance: .
d_gene: TRBD2
j_gene: TRBJ2-2
v_gene: TRBV4-1
CDR3nt: TGCGCCAGCAGCCAAGCCGGACTAGCGGGGGGTCCGAACACCGGGGAGCTGTTTTTT
CDR3aa: CASSQAGLAGGPNTGELFF

abundance: .
d_gene: .
j_gene: TRBJ2-7
v_gene: TRBV9
CDR3nt: TGTGCCAGCAGCGGCCCGTCCTACGAGCAGTACTTC
CDR3aa: CASSGPSYEQYF

abundance: .
d_gene: TRBD1
j_gene: TRBJ1-4
v_gene: TRBV9
CDR3nt: TGTGCCAGCAGCCATGGGACAGGGAATAGGGATGAAAAACTGTTTTTT
CDR3aa: CASSHGTGNRDEKLFF

abundance: .
d_gene: .
j_gene: TRBJ2-3
v_gene: TRBV2
CDR3nt: TGTGCCAGCAGTGAGATTAGGACGGGGGGCTCGATAGATACGCAGTATTTT
CDR3aa: CASSEIRTGGSIDTQYF

abundance: once
d_gene: TRBD1
j_gene: TRBJ1-5
v_gene: TRBV2
CDR3nt: TGTGCCAGCACTCGGGACAGGGGGCGAGGTCAGCCCCAGCATTTT
CDR3aa: CASTRDRGRGQPQHF

abundance: few
d_gene: .
j_gene: TRBJ1-4
v_gene: TRBV5-6
CDR3nt: TGTGCCAGCAGCTTGGCGTCAGGTGAAAAACTGTTTTTT
CDR3aa: CASSLASGEKLFF

abundance: .
d_gene: .
j_gene: TRBJ1-5
v_gene: TRBV9
CDR3nt: TGTGCCAGCAGCGAGTCCTCGGGGGAGAGCAATCAGCCCCAGCATTTT
CDR3aa: CASSESSGESNQPQHF

abundance: .
d_gene: TRBD1
j_gene: TRBJ1-2
v_gene: TRBV6-5
CDR3nt: TGTGCCAGCAGTGAGGACAGGGACTATGGCTACACCTTC
CDR3aa: CASSEDRDYGYTF

abundance: .
d_gene: .
j_gene: TRBJ2-3
v_gene: TRBV5-1
CDR3nt: TGCGCCAGCGGAACAGCCACTAGCACAGATACGCAGTATTTT
CDR3aa: CASGTATSTDTQYF

abundance: .
d_gene: TRBD1
j_gene: TRBJ1-2
v_gene: TRBV6-1
CDR3nt: TGTGCCAGCAAACGAGACAGGGTAAATAACTATGGCTACACCTTC
CDR3aa: CASKRDRVNNYGYTF

abundance: .
d_gene: TRBD1
j_gene: TRBJ1-1
v_gene: TRBV5-5
CDR3nt: TGTGCCAGCAGCTTGGAGGGGGCCACTGAAGCTTTCTTT
CDR3aa: CASSLEGATEAFF

abundance: .
d_gene: .
j_gene: TRBJ1-1
v_gene: TRBV2
CDR3nt: TGTGCCAGCAGCCATCCCCTGAACACTGAAGCTTTCTTT
CDR3aa: CASSHPLNTEAFF

abundance: .
d_gene: .
j_gene: TRBJ1-2
v_gene: TRBV5-1
CDR3nt: TGCGCCAGCAGCTTGGTGGCAGGATATGACTACACCTTC
CDR3aa: CASSLVAGYDYTF

abundance: .
d_gene: TRBD1
j_gene: TRBJ1-3
v_gene: TRBV7-8
CDR3nt: TGTGCCAGCAGCGGCGGGACAGGGTCTGGAAACACCATATATTTT
CDR3aa: CASSGGTGSGNTIYF

abundance: once
d_gene: .
j_gene: TRBJ2-5
v_gene: TRBV7-9
CDR3nt: TGTGCCAGCAGCTTAGAGGACAAAAGGGAGACCCAGTACTTC
CDR3aa: CASSLEDKRETQYF

abundance: .
d_gene: .
j_gene: TRBJ1-5
v_gene: TRBV6-4
CDR3nt: TGTGCCAGCAGTGACTTTCCGGGGGGGGTTAGCAATCAGCCCCAGCATTTT
CDR3aa: CASSDFPGGVSNQPQHF

abundance: .
d_gene: .
j_gene: TRBJ2-3
v_gene: TRBV7-3
CDR3nt: TGTGCCAGCAGCCCCCTCGGTACAGACGCAGATACGCAGTATTTT
CDR3aa: CASSPLGTDADTQYF

abundance: .
d_gene: TRBD1
j_gene: TRBJ1-4
v_gene: TRBV5-6
CDR3nt: TGTGCCAGCAGCGTTACAGGGGGGACAACTAATGAAAAACTGTTTTTT
CDR3aa: CASSVTGGTTNEKLFF

abundance: .
d_gene: .
j_gene: TRBJ2-1
v_gene: TRBV7-9
CDR3nt: TGTTCCAGCAGCTTAGCGTTGGGGGCTAGCTCCTACAATGAGCAGTTCTTC
CDR3aa: CSSSLALGASSYNEQFF

abundance: .
d_gene: TRBD2
j_gene: TRBJ2-2
v_gene: TRBV5-1
CDR3nt: TGCGCCAGCAGCTTGGCACTAGCGGGGGGAACCGGGGAGCTGTTTTTT
CDR3aa: CASSLALAGGTGELFF

abundance: .
d_gene: .
j_gene: TRBJ1-5
v_gene: TRBV10-1
CDR3nt: TGCGCCAGCAGTGATCGGGGGGCGGGACAGCCCCAGCATTTT
CDR3aa: CASSDRGAGQPQHF

abundance: .
d_gene: .
j_gene: TRBJ2-5
v_gene: TRBV5-6
CDR3nt: TGTGCCAGCAGCTTGGTTTGGGGCCCAGAGACCCAGTACTTC
CDR3aa: CASSLVWGPETQYF

abundance: .
d_gene: TRBD1
j_gene: TRBJ2-7
v_gene: TRBV5-1
CDR3nt: TGCGCCAGCAGCTTGAGGCAGGGGGCCGGCGAGCAGTACTTC
CDR3aa: CASSLRQGAGEQYF

abundance: .
d_gene: .
j_gene: TRBJ1-5
v_gene: TRBV7-8
CDR3nt: TGTGCCAGCAGCTTAGGAGGGCTCAATCAGCCCCAGCATTTT
CDR3aa: CASSLGGLNQPQHF

abundance: .
d_gene: TRBD2
j_gene: TRBJ2-5
v_gene: TRBV15
CDR3nt: TGTGCCACCAGCAAAAGGACTAGCGGCCAAGAGGGGTACTTC
CDR3aa: CATSKRTSGQEGYF